This T cell receptor beta chain was captured by sequencing in a study of cytomegalovirus exposure and HLA in healthy donors. General study points: Across all donors, roughly uniform sequencing depth was an assumption of the presence/absence analyses. Specificity of three CMV-associated chains for CMV antigens was verified in vitro. Later analysis suggested links between common viral pathogens and several top significant clusters.

Healthy individuals who donated bone marrow served as the donors. In the PCR, 60 Vbeta and 13 Jbeta primers were used. The protocol was immunoSEQ multiplex PCR, while the TCRdb copy is restricted to in-frame clones and leaves out a portion. The repertoire holds 150,000 to 200,000 clones, with around 81% as singletons. This clone was found a few times. No antigen is known for it. The sequenced sample consisted of PBMCs. The clonotype originates from a man under 40 in good health and CMV-seronegative.

The CDR3 here is CASRGLKETQYF. The CDR3 DNA follows: TGCGCCAGCAGGGGACTAAAAGAGACCCAGTACTTC. The chain links TRBV5-1 to TRBJ2-5; 7 positions match TRBD2. The CDR3 length is 12 residues. V was pared by 5 bases and J by 3 bases, with 1 base of the junction left unmatched. The germline V gene has CDR1 SGHRS and CDR2 YFSETQ.